Each of the 5 T cell receptor beta chains below was sequenced from the same sample in a study of shared clonotypes between healthy human individuals (TCRdb year 2020). The receptor library was made with the immunoSEQ multiplex PCR assay. This is the immuneACCESS table as TCRdb keeps it, with only in-frame sequences that have V and J called. A part of the clones is gone; compared with another copy, unresolved V genes explain less than half, and the rest is unexplained. The sample contains roughly 2.2 million clones, approximately 95% of them found a single time. The ten largest clones take up roughly 0.36% of the sample. Sample: naive CD4+ T cells from PBMCs. Explained via the paper, the cell subset or site label denotes: CD45RA+ positively selected. These receptors all stem from a man between 18 and 29 years old in good health. Some clones in this sample may be carry-over from other donors' samples.

V usage is TRBV2 and J usage is TRBJ2-1; 12 bases fit TRBD1. The CDR3 runs to 19 residues. CDR1 and CDR2 from the germline V gene are SNHLY and FYNNEI. Trimming cost V 6 bases and J 9 bases; bases outside gene matches: 21. CDR3 DNA sequence: TGTGCCAGCAGGTGGGACAGGGGGCGGATAGCCGGGAGGCGTGGTGAGCAGTTCTTC. Amino acid sequence: CASRWDRGRIAGRRGEQFF.

The rearrangement uses TRBV28 and TRBJ1-1; D is perhaps TRBD1 (5 bases). Trimming removed 4 bases from V and 8 bases from J, with 20 bases in between. The CDR3 spans 15 residues. Looked up from germline, CDR1 is MDHEN and CDR2 is SYDVKM. CDR3: CASSSPRWGNSEAFF. CDR3 DNA sequence: TGTGCCAGCAGTTCCCCTAGATGGGGGAACTCGGAAGCTTTCTTT.

For this clone: The sample has other DNA sequences that encode this CDR3 too. The chain employs TRBV18 and TRBJ2-5; D uncertain. In germline, CDR1 is KGHSH, CDR2 LQKENI. The CDR3 loop spans 11 amino acids. V lost 3 bases and J lost 3, with 2 bases in between. This CDR3 is CASSPKETQYF. CDR3 nucleotide sequence: TGTGCCAGCTCACCTAAAGAGACCCAGTACTTC.

The J gene is TRBJ2-7, the V gene TRBV28, with TRBD2 identical over 8 bases. V gave up 4 bases and J gave up 7 bases; unmatched junction bases: 15. The CDR3 covers 16 residues. Germline CDR1 reads MDHEN; CDR2 reads SYDVKM. The CDR3 bases are TGTGCCAGCAGTTCTTTAGCGGGACGAGGCCTACGGGAGCAGTACTTC. It encodes CASSSLAGRGLREQYF.

To note about this clone: Other DNA variants within this sample encode the same CDR3. The chain recombines TRBV29-1 with TRBJ1-2; 7 bases align to TRBD1. V lost 3 bases, J lost 6 bases, and 4 bases stayed unmatched. There are 12 residues in the CDR3. Germline CDR1 is SQVTM and CDR2 is ANQGSEA. The CDR3 region has the DNA TGCAGCGTTGAGGCAGGGGGTCATGGCTACACCTTC. This gives the protein CSVEAGGHGYTF. Based on the CDR3 plus reference TRBV29-1 and TRBJ1-2, the full variable domain is SAVISQKPSRDICQRGTSLTIQCQVDSQVTMMFWYRQQPGQSLTLIATANQGSEATYESGFVIDKFPISRPNLTFSTLTVSNMSPEDSSIYLCSVEAGGHGYTFGSGTRLTVV.